Listed below are T cell receptor beta chains from one sample, sequenced in a study of regulatory T cells in long-lasting Graves disease. TCRdb fed the multiplex PCR reads into MiXCR, producing one record per CDR3 protein. The table shows a few hundred thousand distinct CDR3 sequences, with roughly a quarter occurring only once. Here the sequenced sample was peripheral blood mononuclear cells (PBMCs), taken when the disease was refractory, from a patient treated with antithyroid drugs. The source is a female donor with Graves disease. CDR3s include the opening cysteine and the closing phenylalanine or tryptophan. The D gene is left open where the match is weak. Clone sizes are given selectively: once, few, many, or a class where the clone is expanded.

D | J | size | V | DNA | CDR3
TRBD2 | TRBJ2-2 | - | TRBV27 | TGTGCCAGCAGTCTAGCGGGAGGGGAGCTGCTTTTT | CASSLAGGELLF
TRBD1 | TRBJ2-7 | many | TRBV6-1 | TGTGCCAGCAGGGATCTCAGGGACAGAGACTACGAGCAGTACTTC | CASRDLRDRDYEQYF
- | TRBJ2-7 | - | TRBV5-1 | TGCGCCAGCAGCCCCCCGGGACGGTCTTTATACGAGCAGTACTTC | CASSPPGRSLYEQYF
- | TRBJ2-5 | many | TRBV11-3 | TGTGCCAGCAGCGACGGTTCGCAAGAGACCCAGTACTTC | CASSDGSQETQYF
- | TRBJ2-2 | few | TRBV28 | TGTGCCACCACCCGGGGGCACACCGGGGAGCTGTTTTTT | CATTRGHTGELFF
- | TRBJ1-2 | - | TRBV28 | TGTGCCAGCAGTTTGTCCAGTCTCTATGGCAACACCTTC | CASSLSSLYGNTF
- | TRBJ2-5 | many | TRBV20-1 | TGCAGTGCTAGAGACGGGGGTGTTGCCGGAGAGACCCAGTACTTC | CSARDGGVAGETQYF
- | TRBJ1-4 | - | TRBV13 | TGTGCCAGCAGCTTAGGCAGAGGAACTAATGAAAAACTGTTTTTT | CASSLGRGTNEKLFF
- | TRBJ1-6 | many | TRBV25-1 | TGTGCCAGCAGTGACGAGGGGACCTATAATTCACCCCTCCACTTT | CASSDEGTYNSPLHF
- | TRBJ2-7 | few | TRBV28 | TGTGCCAGCATGGACCTAACCTACGAGCAGTACTTC | CASMDLTYEQYF
- | TRBJ1-1 | - | TRBV19 | TGTGCCGGTACCACAACAGGGTCCAACACTGAAGCTTTCTTC | CAGTTTGSNTEAFF
- | TRBJ2-5 | few | TRBV3-1 | TGTGCCAGCAGCCAAGATTTGTTAGTAGGGACCCAGTACTTC | CASSQDLLVGTQYF
TRBD1 | TRBJ1-2 | many | TRBV12-3/TRBV12-4 | TGTGCCAGCAGGGGACAGACTGAGAACTATGGCTACACCTTC | CASRGQTENYGYTF
- | TRBJ1-2 | many | TRBV2 | TGTGCCAGCAGTGTTGGTCTCTATGGCTACACCTTC | CASSVGLYGYTF
- | TRBJ1-2 | many | TRBV28 | TGTGCCAGCAGTCGAACAGGGTTCCGCTACACCTTC | CASSRTGFRYTF
TRBD2 | TRBJ2-7 | few | TRBV7-9 | TGTGCCAGCAGCGAGGGACTAGCGGGAGGCCCCCACGAGCAGTACTTC | CASSEGLAGGPHEQYF
TRBD2 | TRBJ2-7 | many | TRBV28 | TGTGCCAGCAGTCAAGGGGCTAGCGGACACTACGAGCAGTACTTC | CASSQGASGHYEQYF
TRBD1 | TRBJ2-7 | few | TRBV6-1 | TGTGCCAGCAGTCCCTGGGGGACAGGGGCCTACGAGCAGTACTTC | CASSPWGTGAYEQYF
- | TRBJ2-5 | - | TRBV12-3/TRBV12-4 | TGTGCCGGCAGTTTGGCGGGATCGATCCAAGAGACCCAGTACTTC | CAGSLAGSIQETQYF
TRBD1 | TRBJ1-3 | few | TRBV7-9 | TGTGCCAGCGAAAGACAGGGGGCGATTAACACCATATATTTT | CASERQGAINTIYF
- | TRBJ2-7 | - | TRBV12-3/TRBV12-4 | TGTGCCAGCAGTTTACAGGGACCCGAGCAGTACTTC | CASSLQGPEQYF
- | TRBJ2-7 | many | TRBV7-2 | TGTGCCAGCAGCTTATCAGGGTACTACGAGCAGTACTTC | CASSLSGYYEQYF
- | TRBJ1-1 | - | TRBV18 | TGTGCCAGCTCACCATTTGAGGGCACTGAAGCTTTCTTT | CASSPFEGTEAFF
TRBD1 | TRBJ1-2 | - | TRBV29-1 | TGCAGCGTCGGAGCAGGGGGCGCGAGCTATGGCTACACCTTC | CSVGAGGASYGYTF
- | TRBJ2-3 | many | TRBV27 | TGTGCCAGCAGTTTAGTTGGCACAGATACGCAGTATTTT | CASSLVGTDTQYF
TRBD1 | TRBJ2-2 | few | TRBV6-4 | TGTGCCAGCAGTGAGAAGGGACAGGGGACCGGGGAGCTGTTTTTT | CASSEKGQGTGELFF
- | TRBJ1-4 | - | TRBV12-3/TRBV12-4 | TGTGCCAGCAGGCCCCCCGGGGCAGACAATGAAAAACTGTTTTTT | CASRPPGADNEKLFF
- | TRBJ1-1 | - | TRBV7-2 | TGTGCCAGCAGCAGCCGTCCGGGACCCATGAACACTGAAGCTTTCTTT | CASSSRPGPMNTEAFF
- | TRBJ1-5 | few | TRBV15 | TGTGCCACCAGCAGAGATTGGAGTAGCAATCAGCCCCAGCATTTT | CATSRDWSSNQPQHF
- | TRBJ2-7 | few | TRBV14 | TGTGCCAGCAGCCAATATCTTCAGGGACCCGAGCAGTACTTC | CASSQYLQGPEQYF
TRBD2 | TRBJ2-7 | - | TRBV5-1 | TGCGCCAGCAGCCCAAGCGGGGGGAACTGCGAGCAGTACTTC | CASSPSGGNCEQYF
- | TRBJ2-4 | many | TRBV11-2 | TGTGCCAGCAGCTTGGGGGTTTTGGCCAAAAACATTCAGTACTTC | CASSLGVLAKNIQYF